Below are 27 T cell receptor beta chains sequenced from a single sample in a study of T cells and copy number aberrations in small-cell lung cancer. Data came from immunoSEQ multiplex PCR; TCRdb stores just in-frame clones and leaves some out. Seen here are about 7,500 clones, roughly four fifths observed once, and the top ten hold roughly 4.6%. Material for sequencing was normal tissue next to the tumor. The receptors here all came from a woman between 50 and 59 years old with small cell lung cancer.

The V gene is TRBV5-1, the J gene TRBJ1-3; tentative D call: TRBD1 (6 bases). V was pared by 2 bases and J by 2 bases, with 11 bases between. Looked up from germline, CDR1 is SGHRS and CDR2 is YFSETQ. The CDR3 sequence is 15 residues long. CDR3 DNA: TGCGCCAGCAGCTTCCAGGGGCAGACTGGAAACACCATATATTTT. This gives the protein CASSFQGQTGNTIYF. Filled out from reference TRBV5-1 and TRBJ1-3, the complete variable domain reads KAGVTQTPRYLIKTRGQQVTLSCSPISGHRSVSWYQQTPGQGLQFLFEYFSETQRNKGNFPGRFSGRQFSNSRSEMNVSTLELGDSALYLCASSFQGQTGNTIYFGEGSWLTVV.

V gene TRBV9 combines with J gene TRBJ2-2, with 11 nucleotides matching TRBD2. Per germline, CDR1 SGDLS and CDR2 YYNGEE. The trim removed 0 bases at V and 3 bases at J, leaving 1 base unmatched. The CDR3 is 16 residues long. CDR3 bases: TGTGCCAGCAGCGTAGTACTAGCGGGGGACACCGGGGAGCTGTTTTTT. This gives the protein CASSVVLAGDTGELFF.

This chain links TRBV27 with TRBJ2-2, with 12 bases fitting TRBD2. The germline CDR1 and CDR2 sequences are MNHEY and SMNVEV (reference sequence). The CDR3 is 16 amino acids. With V trimmed by 7 bases and J by 2 bases, 5 bases remained unmatched. This chain's CDR3 is CASKLAGGPNTGELFF. CDR3 bases: TGTGCCAGCAAACTAGCGGGAGGTCCCAACACCGGGGAGCTGTTTTTT.

This clone has a handful of counts. The V call is TRBV5-5, the J call TRBJ2-1; D call uncertain. In germline, CDR1 is SGHKS, CDR2 YYEKEE (reference sequence). CDR3 length: 15 amino acids. Trimming took off 0 bases at V and 5 bases at J, with 12 bases between the two ends. The CDR3 loop reads CASSLAAAVNNEQFF. The CDR3 nucleotides are TGTGCCAGCAGCTTGGCCGCAGCCGTTAACAATGAGCAGTTCTTC.

The chain employs TRBV5-5 and TRBJ2-7; D is uncertain. Germline CDR1 SGHKS, CDR2 YYEKEE (reference sequence). This CDR3 comprises 13 residues. V lost 0 bases to trimming and J lost 3 bases, with 7 bases between them. As DNA, the CDR3 is TGTGCCAGCAGCTTGGGGAGACTCTACGAGCAGTACTTC. Translating gives CASSLGRLYEQYF.

The V call is TRBV15, the J call TRBJ1-5; 7 nucleotides align to TRBD1. CDR1 and CDR2 (germline): LNHNV, YYDKDF (reference sequence). The CDR3 loop spans 14 amino acids. Trimming removed 4 bases from V and 4 bases from J; junction bases left unmatched: 4. DNA for the CDR3: TGTGCCACCAGCAAGGACAGGATAAATCAGCCCCAGCATTTT. It is translated as CATSKDRINQPQHF.

This chain links TRBV29-1 with TRBJ1-2; TRBD1 might be the D (6 bases). The CDR3 length is 13 residues. In germline, CDR1 is SQVTM, CDR2 ANQGSEA. The V end lost 4 bases, the J end lost 5 bases, and 14 bases lay between the germline ends. CDR3 sequence (DNA): TGCAGCGTTGTAACTTCGGGGGCATATGGCTACACCTTC. It translates to CSVVTSGAYGYTF.

The gene calls are TRBV6-6 and TRBJ1-5, with D possibly being TRBD1 (6 bases). The CDR3 has 15 residues. Germline CDR1 reads MNHNY; CDR2 reads SVGAGI (reference sequence). V lost 3 bases, J lost 3 bases, and 12 bases lay in between. DNA of the CDR3: TGTGCCAGCAGTTATTATGGACAGCCCAATCAGCCCCAGCATTTT. It translates to CASSYYGQPNQPQHF.

V gene TRBV18 combines with J gene TRBJ2-7; the D gene is possibly TRBD2 (5 bases). Deletions cut 6 bases from V and 6 bases from J, with 9 bases between. In germline, CDR1 is KGHSH, CDR2 LQKENI. The CDR3 loop spans 11 amino acids. The CDR3 spells CASSHTSEQYF. CDR3 nucleotides: TGTGCCAGCTCCCACACTAGCGAGCAGTACTTC.

This clone was counted between two and nine times. The J gene is TRBJ1-1, the V gene TRBV6-8, with D uncertain. Trimming cost V 0 bases and J 1 base, with 15 bases left between them. From germline, CDR1 is MNHGY and CDR2 SAAAGT. The CDR3 contains 17 residues. CDR3 DNA sequence: TGTGCCAGCAGTTACTCGTTTTGGGTCACTCGGAACACTGAAGCTTTCTTT. Its translation is CASSYSFWVTRNTEAFF.

The rearrangement uses TRBV25-1 and TRBJ2-1; D not certain. The CDR3 length is 11 residues. CDR1 is MGHDK, CDR2 SYGVNS, per germline. V lost 8 bases to trimming and J lost 12 bases, with 14 bases between them. CDR3 residues: CASGYTNWQFF. The CDR3 DNA sequence: TGTGCCAGCGGATATACGAACTGGCAGTTCTTC.

The chain uses TRBV5-1 and TRBJ1-2; maybe TRBD1 (5 bases). The CDR3 consists of 15 residues. The V gene lost 0 bases and the J gene lost 4 bases, with 13 bases spanning the gap. Germline CDR1 and CDR2: SGHRS and YFSETQ. The CDR3 DNA sequence: TGCGCCAGCAGCTTGGGTTCAGGGAAGGGCTATGGCTACACCTTC. Protein: CASSLGSGKGYGYTF.

DNA of the CDR3: TGTGCCAGCAGCTTGAGTAGGGACCATGGCTACACCTTC. Residues: CASSLSRDHGYTF. V is TRBV11-3 and J is TRBJ1-2; TRBD1 might be the D (5 bases). The germline gives CDR1 SGHNT, CDR2 YENEEA. CDR3 length: 13 residues. V dropped 3 bases and J dropped 6 bases, with 11 bases sitting between them.

The chain joins TRBV5-1 to TRBJ2-7; 9 bases line up with TRBD2. From germline, CDR1 is SGHRS and CDR2 YFSETQ. The CDR3 is 14 amino acids. Germline trimming cut 5 bases from V and 1 base from J; bases unmatched to any gene: 4. The CDR3 nucleotides are TGCGCCAGCAGGACTAGCGGCCAATCCTACGAGCAGTACTTC. This encodes CASRTSGQSYEQYF.

The CDR3 DNA sequence: TGTGCCAGCTCATTTCGAGAGGGGGCTGGTAATGAAAAACTGTTTTTT. Translated, it gives CASSFREGAGNEKLFF. The chain employs TRBV18 and TRBJ1-4; 7 bases are a match to TRBD1. With 5 bases clipped from V and 4 bases from J, the junction kept 10 bases outside the gene matches. The CDR3 runs 16 residues. The germline CDR1 and CDR2 sequences are KGHSH and LQKENI.

This clone was seen just once. CDR3 nucleotides: TGCGCCAGCAGCTTGGAGGACTCCACCGACAGCCAAGAGACCCAGTACTTC. It specifies CASSLEDSTDSQETQYF. The chain combines TRBV5-1 with TRBJ2-5; D is possibly TRBD1 or TRBD2 (5 bases each). The CDR3 is 17 residues long. Trimming stripped 0 bases from V and 1 base from J, with 16 bases between. In germline, CDR1 is SGHRS, CDR2 YFSETQ.

V is TRBV5-4 and J is TRBJ2-3; D is uncertain. CDR3 length: 14 amino acids. CDR1 and CDR2 (germline): SGHNT, YYREEE (reference sequence). Trimming shortened V by 2 bases and J by 6 bases, and 13 bases separated the two germline ends. In DNA form, the CDR3 reads TGTGCCAGCAGCTTCGGAAGCACTAAGGATACGCAGTATTTT. Its protein product is CASSFGSTKDTQYF.

Only one count was recorded for this clone. V and J are TRBV15 and TRBJ2-1; 13 bases fit TRBD2. The CDR3 extends over 13 amino acids. J was trimmed by 8 bases and V by 8 bases; bases with no gene match: 3. Germline CDR1 LNHNV, CDR2 YYDKDF (reference sequence). This CDR3 reads CATGTSGIYEQFF. The CDR3 bases are TGTGCCACCGGGACTAGCGGGATCTATGAGCAGTTCTTC.

This chain connects TRBV7-2 to TRBJ1-1, with D possibly TRBD1 on 6 matching bases. The length of the CDR3 is 17 residues. With 1 base removed from V and 0 bases from J, the gap between germline ends came to 15 bases. Germline V CDR1 and CDR2: SGHTA, FQGNSA. The CDR3 nucleotides read TGTGCCAGCAGCTTAGAGGTTACAGGGCTCATGAACACTGAAGCTTTCTTT. Protein product: CASSLEVTGLMNTEAFF. The variable domain in full, completed from reference TRBV7-2 and TRBJ1-1, reads GAGVSQSPSNKVTEKGKDVELRCDPISGHTALYWYRQSLGQGLEFLIYFQGNSAPDKSGLPSDRFSAERTGGSVSTLTIQRTQQEDSAVYLCASSLEVTGLMNTEAFFGQGTRLTVV.

The chain employs TRBV9 and TRBJ1-3; D ambiguous. The CDR3 loop spans 13 amino acids. Germline values: CDR1 SGDLS, CDR2 YYNGEE. The ends were cut back, 6 bases at V and 0 bases at J, with 7 bases in the middle. CDR3 protein: CASNPGSGNTIYF. The CDR3 nucleotides read TGTGCCAGCAATCCGGGCTCTGGAAACACCATATATTTT.

J is TRBJ2-7 and V is TRBV25-1; 9 bases are shared with TRBD1. The CDR3 covers 16 residues. V was pared by 2 bases and J by 2 bases, with 7 bases of the junction left unmatched. Per the germline V gene, CDR1 is MGHDK and CDR2 is SYGVNS. Written as DNA, the CDR3 is TGTGCCAGCAGTGAACCCCGGGACAGGGTTACCTACGAGCAGTACTTC. This encodes CASSEPRDRVTYEQYF.

The chain joins TRBV11-3 to TRBJ2-3; 12 bases agree with TRBD2. The trim removed 7 bases at V and 0 bases at J, leaving 2 bases unmatched. CDR3 length equals 15 residues. The V gene's germline CDR1 is SGHNT and CDR2 YENEEA. The CDR3 bases are TGTGCCAGCACGACTAGCGGGAGCAGCACAGATACGCAGTATTTT. Translated: CASTTSGSSTDTQYF.

This clone was recorded once. The chain combines TRBV19 with TRBJ1-1; possibly TRBD1 for D (5 bases). Trimming pared 4 bases from V and 2 bases from J, leaving 11 bases between. The CDR3 extends over 14 amino acids. Germline values: CDR1 LNHDA, CDR2 SQIVND (reference sequence). DNA for the CDR3: TGTGCCAGTAGTAATGACAGAATAAACACTGAAGCTTTCTTT. Translation: CASSNDRINTEAFF.

The V call is TRBV7-2, the J call TRBJ2-7; D possibly corresponds to TRBD1 (5 bases). CDR3 length: 14 residues. Trimming pared 0 bases from V and 12 bases from J, leaving 18 bases between. Germline assignment: CDR1 SGHTA and CDR2 FQGNSA. The CDR3 spells CASSLAGQGVPLYF. CDR3 DNA: TGTGCCAGCAGCTTAGCTGGCCAGGGTGTACCCCTGTACTTC.

The chain is built from TRBV28 and TRBJ2-6; 7 nucleotides line up with TRBD1. J was trimmed by 8 bases and V by 6 bases; bases with no gene match: 1. The CDR3 is 12 residues long. Germline assignment: CDR1 MDHEN and CDR2 SYDVKM. The CDR3, as DNA: TGTGCCAGCAGGACAGGGCCCAACGTCCTGACTTTC. Encoded protein: CASRTGPNVLTF.

The V call is TRBV5-1, the J call TRBJ1-1; tentative D call: TRBD1 (5 bases). Trimming stripped 0 bases from V and 6 bases from J, with 12 bases between. Germline CDR1 and CDR2: SGHRS and YFSETQ. This CDR3 is 14 amino acids long. The CDR3 DNA reads as TGCGCCAGCAGCTTGGCCGGGGGGAAAGCTGAAGCTTTCTTT. It specifies CASSLAGGKAEAFF.

This rearrangement joins TRBV30 to TRBJ2-7, with 8 bases matching TRBD2. Germline assignment: CDR1 GTSNPN and CDR2 SVGIG (reference sequence). The ends lost 5 bases at V and 3 bases at J; junction bases unmatched: 6. The length of the CDR3 is 13 residues. The CDR3 DNA reads TGTGCCTGGGAGCGGGAGAGCGGCTACGAGCAGTACTTC. Its protein product is CAWERESGYEQYF.